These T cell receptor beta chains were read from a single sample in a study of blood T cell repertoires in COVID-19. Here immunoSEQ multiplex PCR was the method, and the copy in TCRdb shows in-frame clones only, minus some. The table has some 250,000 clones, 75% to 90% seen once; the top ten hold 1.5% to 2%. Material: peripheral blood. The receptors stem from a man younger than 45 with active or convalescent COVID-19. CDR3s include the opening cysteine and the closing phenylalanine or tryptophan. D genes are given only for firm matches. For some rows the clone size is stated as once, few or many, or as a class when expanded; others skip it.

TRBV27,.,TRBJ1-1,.,CASSFLAGKYTEAFF,.
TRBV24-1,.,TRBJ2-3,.,CATSPLEAHYAPKSTDTQYF,TGTGCCACCAGTCCCCTAGAAGCACACTACGCCCCCAAAAGCACAGATACGCAGTATTTT
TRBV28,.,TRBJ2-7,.,CASSFSAGEQYF,TGTGCCAGCAGTTTCAGCGCGGGGGAGCAGTACTTC
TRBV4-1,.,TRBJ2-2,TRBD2,CASSRNRESGGAGGELFF,TGCGCCAGCAGCCGGAACAGGGAGAGCGGGGGGGCCGGCGGGGAGCTGTTTTTT
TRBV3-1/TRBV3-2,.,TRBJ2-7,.,CASSQVGRSNYEQYF,TGTGCCAGCAGCCAAGTCGGAAGGAGCAACTACGAGCAGTACTTC
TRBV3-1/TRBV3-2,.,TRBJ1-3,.,CASSQARFSGNTIYF,TGTGCCAGCAGCCAAGCCCGTTTCTCTGGAAACACCATATATTTT
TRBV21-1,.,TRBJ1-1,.,CASSKAGQGGMEAFF,TGTGCCAGCAGCAAAGCAGGACAGGGGGGTATGGAAGCTTTCTTT
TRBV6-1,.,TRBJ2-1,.,CASSVDRSNSYNEQFF,TGTGCCAGCAGTGTCGACAGGTCAAACTCCTACAATGAGCAGTTCTTC
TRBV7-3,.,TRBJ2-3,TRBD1,CASSLSRGRGTDTQYF,TGTGCCAGCAGCTTAAGCAGGGGGCGAGGCACAGATACGCAGTATTTT
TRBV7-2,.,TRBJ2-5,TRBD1,CASSLAGGVETQYF,TGTGCCAGCAGCTTAGCAGGGGGCGTAGAGACCCAGTACTTC
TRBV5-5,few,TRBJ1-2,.,CASSAASGTFYGYTF,TGTGCCAGCAGCGCGGCCTCCGGGACATTCTATGGCTACACCTTC
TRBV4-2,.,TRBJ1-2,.,CASSQDGAGIYGYTF,TGTGCCAGCAGCCAAGATGGGGCAGGGATCTATGGCTACACCTTC
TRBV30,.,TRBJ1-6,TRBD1,CAWAQGGGSASPLHF,TGTGCCTGGGCACAGGGGGGCGGGTCTGCTTCACCCCTCCACTTT
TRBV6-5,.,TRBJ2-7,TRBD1,CASSYSWTGAREQYF,TGTGCCAGCAGTTACTCTTGGACAGGGGCACGCGAGCAGTACTTC
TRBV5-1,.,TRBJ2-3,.,CASSLGTSTDTQYF,TGCGCCAGCAGCTTGGGGACTAGCACAGATACGCAGTATTTT
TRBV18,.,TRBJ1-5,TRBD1,CASSPPGQAPQPQHF,TGTGCCAGCTCACCACCGGGACAGGCTCCTCAGCCCCAGCATTTT
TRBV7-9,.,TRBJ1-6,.,CASSQAGGFYNSPLHF,TGTGCCAGCAGCCAGGCGGGCGGGTTCTATAATTCACCCCTCCACTTT
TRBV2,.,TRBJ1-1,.,CASTSNAEAFF,TGTGCCAGTACCAGTAACGCTGAAGCTTTCTTT
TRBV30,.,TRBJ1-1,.,CAWSVGQGNTEAFF,TGTGCCTGGAGTGTAGGGCAGGGGAACACTGAAGCTTTCTTT
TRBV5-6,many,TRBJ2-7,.,CASSSLTGGYEQYF,TGTGCCAGCAGCTCGTTGACAGGAGGCTACGAGCAGTACTTC
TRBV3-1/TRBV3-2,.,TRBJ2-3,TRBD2,CASSHRTSGTDTQYF,TGTGCCAGCAGCCACCGGACTAGCGGAACAGATACGCAGTATTTT
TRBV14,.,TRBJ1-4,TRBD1,CERQGNEKLFF,TGTGAGAGACAGGGAAATGAAAAACTGTTTTTT
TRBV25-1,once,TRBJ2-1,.,CASSDSGYNEQFF,TGTGCCAGCAGTGATAGCGGATACAATGAGCAGTTCTTC
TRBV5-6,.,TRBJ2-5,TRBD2,CASSLAGLEETQYF,TGTGCCAGCAGCTTAGCGGGGCTAGAAGAGACCCAGTACTTC
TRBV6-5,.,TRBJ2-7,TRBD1,CASSYTGGTAYEQYF,TGTGCCAGCAGTTACACAGGGGGTACGGCCTACGAGCAGTACTTC
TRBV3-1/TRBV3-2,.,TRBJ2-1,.,CASSQDEREQFF,TGTGCCAGCAGCCAAGATGAGAGGGAGCAGTTCTTC
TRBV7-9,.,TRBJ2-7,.,CASSPATPPYEQYF,TGTGCCAGCAGCCCCGCTACCCCCCCCTACGAGCAGTACTTC
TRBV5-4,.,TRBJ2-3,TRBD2,CASSSTSGVDTDTQYF,TGTGCCAGCAGCTCGACTAGCGGGGTTGACACAGATACGCAGTATTTT
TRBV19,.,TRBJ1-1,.,CASALQQGSEAFF,TGTGCCAGCGCCCTACAACAGGGTTCTGAAGCTTTCTTT
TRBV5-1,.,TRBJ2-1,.,CASSLAGSVDYNEQFF,TGCGCCAGCAGCTTGGCCGGCAGCGTGGACTACAATGAGCAGTTCTTC
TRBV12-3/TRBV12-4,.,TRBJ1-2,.,CASSSQGYGYTF,TGTGCCAGCAGTTCTCAGGGATACGGCTACACCTTC
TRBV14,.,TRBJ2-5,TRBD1,CASSQGSPVWGTGTLETQYF,TGTGCCAGCAGCCAAGGCTCCCCGGTGTGGGGGACAGGGACTTTAGAGACCCAGTACTTC
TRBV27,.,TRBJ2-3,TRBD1,CASSKDRGIGTQYF,TGTGCCAGCAGTAAGGACAGGGGTATAGGCACGCAGTATTTT
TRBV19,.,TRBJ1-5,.,CASSSTSEGRGQPQHF,TGTGCCAGTAGTTCCACCTCGGAGGGGAGAGGTCAGCCCCAGCATTTT
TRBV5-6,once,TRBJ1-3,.,CASSSLPGSSGNTIYF,TGTGCCAGCAGCTCCCTTCCAGGGTCATCTGGAAACACCATATATTTT
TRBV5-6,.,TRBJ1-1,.,CASSFRGEAFF,TGTGCCAGCAGCTTTCGAGGGGAAGCTTTCTTT
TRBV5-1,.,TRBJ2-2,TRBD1,CASSLRIDRGGGELFF,TGCGCCAGCAGCCTCCGGATCGACAGGGGAGGCGGGGAGCTGTTTTTT
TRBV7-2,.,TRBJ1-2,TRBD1,CASSFRDRSSGYTF,TGTGCCAGCAGCTTCCGGGACAGGTCCTCCGGCTACACCTTC
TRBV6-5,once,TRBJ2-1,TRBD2,CASRASGGAPNEQFF,TGTGCCAGCAGGGCTAGCGGGGGGGCTCCCAATGAGCAGTTCTTC
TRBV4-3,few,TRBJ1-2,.,CASSQDSQNYGYTF,TGCGCCAGCAGCCAAGATAGTCAAAACTATGGCTACACCTTC
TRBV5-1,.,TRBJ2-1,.,CASDEAGGHNEQFF,TGCGCCAGCGACGAGGCAGGGGGGCACAATGAGCAGTTCTTC
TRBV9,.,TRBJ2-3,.,CASSRQGTDTQYF,TGTGCCAGCAGCCGTCAGGGCACAGATACGCAGTATTTT
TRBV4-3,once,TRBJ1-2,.,CASSQVLDYYGYTF,TGCGCCAGCAGCCAAGTGTTAGACTACTATGGCTACACCTTC
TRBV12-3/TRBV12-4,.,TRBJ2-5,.,CASQGGVTQYF,TGTGCCAGCCAGGGGGGAGTTACCCAGTACTTC
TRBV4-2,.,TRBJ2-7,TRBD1,CASSHSLTGGAGAPSEQYF,TGTGCCAGCAGCCACTCCTTGACAGGGGGGGCGGGGGCCCCGTCCGAGCAGTACTTC
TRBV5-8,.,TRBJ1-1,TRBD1,CASSLMGQGNTEAFF,TGTGCCAGCAGCTTGATGGGACAGGGGAACACTGAAGCTTTCTTT
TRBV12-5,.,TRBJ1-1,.,CASGFLDSTEAFF,TGTGCTAGTGGTTTCCTGGACAGCACTGAAGCTTTCTTT
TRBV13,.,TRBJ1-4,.,CASSLGGAPNEKLFF,TGTGCCAGCAGCTTAGGAGGAGCACCTAATGAAAAACTGTTTTTT
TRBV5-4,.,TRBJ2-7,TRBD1,CASSSTTGNYEQYF,TGTGCCAGCAGTTCTACGACAGGGAACTACGAGCAGTACTTC
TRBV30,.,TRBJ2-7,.,CAWRSWRAYEQYF,TGTGCCTGGAGATCTTGGAGGGCCTACGAGCAGTACTTC
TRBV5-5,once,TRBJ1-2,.,CASSYAPGRVGLGYGYTF,TGTGCCAGCAGCTACGCCCCGGGCAGGGTGGGGCTAGGCTATGGCTACACCTTC
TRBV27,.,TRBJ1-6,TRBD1,CASSSRTGGVRSPLHF,TGTGCCAGCAGTTCCAGGACAGGGGGCGTGCGTTCACCCCTCCACTTT
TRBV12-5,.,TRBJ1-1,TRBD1,CASGRGGENTEAFF,TGTGCTAGTGGTCGAGGGGGCGAGAACACTGAAGCTTTCTTT
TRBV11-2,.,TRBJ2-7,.,CASSPLNRVGNYEQYF,TGTGCCAGCAGCCCCCTAAATCGGGTCGGGAACTACGAGCAGTACTTC
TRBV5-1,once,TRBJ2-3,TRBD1,CASSLAGTGGTDTQYF,TGCGCCAGCAGCTTGGCGGGGACAGGGGGGACAGATACGCAGTATTTT
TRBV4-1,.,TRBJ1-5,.,CASSVSRDSYNQPQHF,TGCGCCAGCAGCGTATCCAGGGATTCCTATAATCAGCCCCAGCATTTT
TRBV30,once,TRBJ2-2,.,CAWRHTGSGELFF,TGTGCCTGGAGACATACAGGGAGCGGGGAGCTGTTTTTT
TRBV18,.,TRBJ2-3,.,CASSPQIPGELTTDTQYF,TGTGCCAGCTCACCACAGATCCCCGGGGAACTGACCACAGATACGCAGTATTTT
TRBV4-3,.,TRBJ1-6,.,CASSQEYGDSPLHF,TGCGCCAGCAGCCAAGAATACGGGGATTCACCCCTCCACTTT